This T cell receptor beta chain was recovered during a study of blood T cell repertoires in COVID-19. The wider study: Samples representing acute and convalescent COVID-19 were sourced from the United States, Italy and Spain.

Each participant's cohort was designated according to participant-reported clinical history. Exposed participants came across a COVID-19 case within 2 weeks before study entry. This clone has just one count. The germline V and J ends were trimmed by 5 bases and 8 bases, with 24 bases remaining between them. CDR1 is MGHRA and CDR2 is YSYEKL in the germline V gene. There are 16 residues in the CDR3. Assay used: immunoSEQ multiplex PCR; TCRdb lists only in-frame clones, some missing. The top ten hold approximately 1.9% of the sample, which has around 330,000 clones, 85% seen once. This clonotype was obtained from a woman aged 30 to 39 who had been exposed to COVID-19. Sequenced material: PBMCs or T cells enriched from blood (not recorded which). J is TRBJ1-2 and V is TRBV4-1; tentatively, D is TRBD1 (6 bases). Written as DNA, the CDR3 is TGCGCCAGCAGCGGACGTAACAGGGAGGGGATTGTGGGCTACACCTTC. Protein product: CASSGRNREGIVGYTF.